Each of the 9 T cell receptor beta chains below was sequenced from the same sample in a study of early T cells in non-severe SARS-CoV-2 infection. One entry per CDR3 protein results from TCRdb running MiXCR on the 5' RACE reads. The sample holds 64,000 or so distinct CDR3 sequences, roughly 12% seen once. The specimen comprised whole blood, sampled at baseline. These TCRs come from an adult who was a healthcare worker with PCR-confirmed SARS-CoV-2 infection or an uninfected control (not recorded which).

This clonotype was observed many times. The chain carries TRBV27 and TRBJ2-7, with TRBD1 as a possible D gene (7 bases). Trimming left V 6 bases short and J 0 bases short, with 9 bases between. Germline CDR1 and CDR2: MNHEY and SMNVEV (reference sequence). The CDR3 covers 13 residues. The chain's CDR3 is CASRRDSSYEQYF. The CDR3 DNA reads TGTGCCAGCAGGCGGGACAGCTCCTACGAGCAGTACTTC.

This clonotype was observed a handful of times. CDR3 sequence reads: CAWSPEDTQYF. CDR3 DNA sequence: TGTGCCTGGAGCCCGGAAGATACGCAGTATTTT. The V gene is TRBV30, the J gene TRBJ2-3; D not resolved. This CDR3 comprises 11 residues. V was cut by 3 bases and J by 5 bases, with 6 bases left in between. CDR1 is GTSNPN and CDR2 is SVGIG in the germline V gene (reference sequence).

This rearrangement joins TRBV7-9 to TRBJ2-2, with TRBD1 matching over 11 bases. Losses at the gene ends were 3 bases for V and 5 bases for J; bases not matched to a gene: 5. The CDR3 spans 16 residues. Germline V gene data show CDR1 as SEHNR and CDR2 as FQNEAQ (reference sequence). This CDR3 reads CASSFYRDRGTGELFF. For the CDR3, the DNA is TGTGCCAGCAGCTTTTACCGGGACAGGGGGACCGGGGAGCTGTTTTTT.

The rearrangement uses TRBV5-5 and TRBJ2-1; D call uncertain. CDR3 size: 16 residues. Germline assignment: CDR1 SGHKS and CDR2 YYEKEE (reference sequence). V lost 4 bases and J lost 0, with 14 bases in between. The CDR3 region has the DNA TGTGCCAGCAGCCCGCAATCCCCGAGCTCCTACAATGAGCAGTTCTTC. It translates to CASSPQSPSSYNEQFF.

This clonotype occurred a few times. The rearrangement links TRBV20-1 to TRBJ2-7, with D hard to call. Germline CDR1 is DFQATT and CDR2 is SNEGSKA (reference sequence). The V end lost 0 bases, the J end lost 2 bases, and 5 bases lay between the germline ends. CDR3 length: 12 residues. This CDR3 is CSARDTPYEQYF. The DNA for the CDR3 is TGCAGTGCTAGAGATACGCCCTACGAGCAGTACTTC.

The CDR3 nucleotides read TGTGCCAGCAGCTGGGACAGGGGGCAGCCCCAGCATTTT. Translating it yields CASSWDRGQPQHF. V and J are TRBV7-2 and TRBJ1-5; 11 bases are a match to TRBD1. This CDR3 comprises 13 residues. J lost 7 bases, V lost 4 bases, and 0 bases had no gene match. CDR1 and CDR2 (germline): SGHTA, FQGNSA.

The CDR3 loop is CASSLEASGGRYTQYF. The CDR3 nucleotides are TGCGCCAGCAGCTTGGAGGCTAGCGGGGGCCGGTATACGCAGTATTTT. The chain carries TRBV5-1 and TRBJ2-3; 10 nucleotides line up with TRBD2. The CDR3 consists of 16 residues. The V gene's germline CDR1 is SGHRS and CDR2 YFSETQ. The trim removed 0 bases at V and 7 bases at J, leaving 8 bases unmatched.

This clonotype was picked up many times. J is TRBJ2-5 and V is TRBV30; D is possibly TRBD2 (7 bases). CDR3 length equals 17 residues. V lost 2 bases, J lost 5 bases, and 24 bases lay in between. Germline V gene data show CDR1 as GTSNPN and CDR2 as SVGIG (reference sequence). In DNA, the CDR3 is TGTGCCTGGAGTCCGCCTCCGCGGGGGCTAAGACAGGAGACCCAGTACTTC. Its translation is CAWSPPPRGLRQETQYF.

The chain joins TRBV19 to TRBJ2-3; D gene uncertain. Germline V gene data show CDR1 as LNHDA and CDR2 as SQIVND (reference sequence). The CDR3 sequence is 14 residues long. Deletions cut 7 bases from V and 1 base from J, with 12 bases between. CDR3 sequence: CASKIDVRTDTQYF. CDR3 nucleotides: TGTGCCAGTAAGATAGATGTCCGCACAGATACGCAGTATTTT.